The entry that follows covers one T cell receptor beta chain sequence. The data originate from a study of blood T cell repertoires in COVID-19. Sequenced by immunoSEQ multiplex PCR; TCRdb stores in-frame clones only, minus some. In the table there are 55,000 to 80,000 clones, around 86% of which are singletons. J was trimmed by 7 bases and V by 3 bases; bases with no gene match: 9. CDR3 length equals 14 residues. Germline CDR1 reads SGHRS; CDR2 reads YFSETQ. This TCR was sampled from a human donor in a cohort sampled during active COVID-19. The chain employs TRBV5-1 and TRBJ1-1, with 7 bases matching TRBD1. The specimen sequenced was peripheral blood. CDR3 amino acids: CASSSLSDRSEAFF. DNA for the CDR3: TGCGCCAGCAGCTCATTATCGGACAGGAGTGAAGCTTTCTTT.